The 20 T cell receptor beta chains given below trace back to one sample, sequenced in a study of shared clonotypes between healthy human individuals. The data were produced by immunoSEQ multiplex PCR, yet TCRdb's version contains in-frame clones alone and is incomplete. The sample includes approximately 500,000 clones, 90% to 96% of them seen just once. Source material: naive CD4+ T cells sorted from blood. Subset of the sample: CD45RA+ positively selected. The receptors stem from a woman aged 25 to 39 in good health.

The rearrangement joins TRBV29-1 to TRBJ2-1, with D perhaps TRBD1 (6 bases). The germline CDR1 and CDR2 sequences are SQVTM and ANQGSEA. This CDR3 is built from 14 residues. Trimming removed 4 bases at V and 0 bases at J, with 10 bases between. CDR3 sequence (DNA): TGCAGCGTTGTGGGGGCTAGCTCCTACAATGAGCAGTTCTTC. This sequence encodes CSVVGASSYNEQFF.

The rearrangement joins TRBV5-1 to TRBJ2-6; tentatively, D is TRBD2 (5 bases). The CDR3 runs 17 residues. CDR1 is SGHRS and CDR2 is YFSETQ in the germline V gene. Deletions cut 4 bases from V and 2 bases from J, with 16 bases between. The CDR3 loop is CASSRGWLVPGANVLTF. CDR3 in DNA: TGCGCCAGCAGCCGAGGGTGGTTAGTCCCTGGGGCCAACGTCCTGACTTTC.

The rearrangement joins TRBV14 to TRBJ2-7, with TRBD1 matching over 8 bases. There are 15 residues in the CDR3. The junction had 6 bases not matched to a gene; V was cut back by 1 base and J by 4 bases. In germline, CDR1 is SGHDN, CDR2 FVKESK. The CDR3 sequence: CASSQAETGAYEQYF. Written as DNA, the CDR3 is TGTGCCAGCAGCCAAGCAGAGACAGGGGCGTACGAGCAGTACTTC.

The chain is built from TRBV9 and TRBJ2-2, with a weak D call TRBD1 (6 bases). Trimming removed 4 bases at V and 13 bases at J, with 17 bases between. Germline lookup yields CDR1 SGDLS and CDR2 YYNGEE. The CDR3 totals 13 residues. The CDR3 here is CASSRMGQGLLFF. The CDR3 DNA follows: TGTGCCAGCAGCCGCATGGGGCAGGGGCTGCTGTTTTTT. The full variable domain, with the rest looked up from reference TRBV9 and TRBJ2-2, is DSGVTQTPKHLITATGQRVTLRCSPRSGDLSVYWYQQSLDQGLQFLIQYYNGEERAKGNILERFSAQQFPDLHSELNLSSLELGDSALYFCASSRMGQGLLFFGEGSRLTVL.

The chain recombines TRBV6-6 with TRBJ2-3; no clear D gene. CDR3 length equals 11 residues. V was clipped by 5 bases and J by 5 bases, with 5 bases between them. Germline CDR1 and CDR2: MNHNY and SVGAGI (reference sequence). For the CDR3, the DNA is TGTGCCAGCAGTCAGAAAGATACGCAGTATTTT. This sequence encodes CASSQKDTQYF.

The CDR3 nucleotides read TGTGCCAGCAGCGCCGGGACAGGGCCGTATGGCTACACCTTC. Amino acids: CASSAGTGPYGYTF. The chain recombines TRBV7-9 with TRBJ1-2, with TRBD1 matching over 9 bases. Per the germline V gene, CDR1 is SEHNR and CDR2 is FQNEAQ (reference sequence). Trimming took 5 bases from V and 5 from J; bases not matched to a gene: 6. The CDR3 extends over 14 amino acids.

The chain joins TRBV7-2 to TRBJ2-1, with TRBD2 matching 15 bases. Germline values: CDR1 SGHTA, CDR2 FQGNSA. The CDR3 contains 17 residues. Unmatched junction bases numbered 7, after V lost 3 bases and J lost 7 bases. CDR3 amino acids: CASSFYSGTSGRNEQFF. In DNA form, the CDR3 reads TGTGCCAGCAGCTTCTACTCCGGGACTAGCGGGAGGAATGAGCAGTTCTTC.

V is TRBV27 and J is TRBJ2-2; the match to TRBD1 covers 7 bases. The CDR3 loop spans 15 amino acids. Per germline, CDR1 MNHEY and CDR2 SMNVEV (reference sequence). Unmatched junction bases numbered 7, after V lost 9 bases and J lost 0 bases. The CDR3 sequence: CASTRTGANTGELFF. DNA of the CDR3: TGTGCCAGTACCCGGACAGGCGCGAACACCGGGGAGCTGTTTTTT.

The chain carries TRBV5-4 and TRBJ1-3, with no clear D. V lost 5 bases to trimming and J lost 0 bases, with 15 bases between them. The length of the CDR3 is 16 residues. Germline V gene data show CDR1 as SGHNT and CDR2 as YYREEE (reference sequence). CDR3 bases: TGTGCCAGCAGTGATAGTCCGAATTTCTCTGGAAACACCATATATTTT. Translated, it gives CASSDSPNFSGNTIYF.

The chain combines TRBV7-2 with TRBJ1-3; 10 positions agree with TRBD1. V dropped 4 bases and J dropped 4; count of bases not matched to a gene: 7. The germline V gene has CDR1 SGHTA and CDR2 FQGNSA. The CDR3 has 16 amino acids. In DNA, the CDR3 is TGTGCCAGCAGCTCAGACAGGGGGCGATCGGGAAACACCATATATTTT. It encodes CASSSDRGRSGNTIYF.

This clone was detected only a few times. The CDR3 is CASSPAGMQPQHF. The CDR3 nucleotides are TGTGCCAGCAGCCCGGCGGGTATGCAGCCCCAGCATTTT. V gene TRBV2 combines with J gene TRBJ1-5; D is unclear. Trimming shortened V by 6 bases and J by 7 bases, and 13 bases separated the two germline ends. The CDR3 sequence is 13 residues long. In germline, CDR1 is SNHLY, CDR2 FYNNEI.

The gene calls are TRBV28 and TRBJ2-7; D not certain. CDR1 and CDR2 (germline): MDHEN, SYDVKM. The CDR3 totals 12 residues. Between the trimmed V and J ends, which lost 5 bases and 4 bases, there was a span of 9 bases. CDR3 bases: TGTGCCAGCAGTCAGGACGGGTACGAGCAGTACTTC. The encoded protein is CASSQDGYEQYF.

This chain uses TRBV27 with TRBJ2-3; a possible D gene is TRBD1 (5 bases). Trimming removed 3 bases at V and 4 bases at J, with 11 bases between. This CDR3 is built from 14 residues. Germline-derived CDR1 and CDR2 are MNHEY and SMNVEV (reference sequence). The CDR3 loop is CASSFDSKPDTQYF. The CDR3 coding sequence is TGTGCCAGCAGTTTTGACAGTAAGCCAGATACGCAGTATTTT.

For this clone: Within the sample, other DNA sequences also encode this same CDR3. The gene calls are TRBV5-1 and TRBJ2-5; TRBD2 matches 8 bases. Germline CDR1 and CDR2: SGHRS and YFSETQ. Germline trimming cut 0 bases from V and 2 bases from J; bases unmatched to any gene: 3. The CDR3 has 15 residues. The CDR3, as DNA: TGCGCCAGCAGCTTGGCTAGCGGGTTACAAGAGACCCAGTACTTC. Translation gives CASSLASGLQETQYF. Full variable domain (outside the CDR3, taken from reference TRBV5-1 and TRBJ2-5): KAGVTQTPRYLIKTRGQQVTLSCSPISGHRSVSWYQQTPGQGLQFLFEYFSETQRNKGNFPGRFSGRQFSNSRSEMNVSTLELGDSALYLCASSLASGLQETQYFGPGTRLLVL.

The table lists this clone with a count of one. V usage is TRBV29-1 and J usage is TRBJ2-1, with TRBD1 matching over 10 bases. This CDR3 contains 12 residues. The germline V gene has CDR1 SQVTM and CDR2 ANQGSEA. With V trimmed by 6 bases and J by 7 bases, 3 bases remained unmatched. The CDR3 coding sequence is TGCAGCGTGGGACAGGGGCGGAATGAGCAGTTCTTC. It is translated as CSVGQGRNEQFF.

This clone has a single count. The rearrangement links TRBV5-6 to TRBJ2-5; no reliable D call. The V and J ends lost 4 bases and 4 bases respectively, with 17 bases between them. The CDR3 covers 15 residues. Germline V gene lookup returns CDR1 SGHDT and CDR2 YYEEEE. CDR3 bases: TGTGCCAGCAGCCCTGGCCGGACCCCCCTAGAGACCCAGTACTTC. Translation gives CASSPGRTPLETQYF.

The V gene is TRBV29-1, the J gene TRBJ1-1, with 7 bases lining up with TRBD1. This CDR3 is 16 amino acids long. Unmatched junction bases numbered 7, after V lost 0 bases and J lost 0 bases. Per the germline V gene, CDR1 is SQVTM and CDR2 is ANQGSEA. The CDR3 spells CSVEDGRGLVNTEAFF. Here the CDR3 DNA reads TGCAGCGTTGAAGATGGTAGGGGGCTCGTGAACACTGAAGCTTTCTTT.

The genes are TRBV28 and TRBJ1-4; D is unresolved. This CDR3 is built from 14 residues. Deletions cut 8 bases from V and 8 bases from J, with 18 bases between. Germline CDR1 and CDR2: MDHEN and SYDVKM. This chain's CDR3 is CASDDIWFGEKLFF. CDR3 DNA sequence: TGTGCCAGCGACGACATCTGGTTTGGCGAAAAACTGTTTTTT.

CDR3 region: CASSRSQGTYGYTF. DNA for the CDR3: TGTGCCAGCAGCCGGTCACAGGGGACCTATGGCTACACCTTC. This chain joins TRBV5-4 and TRBJ1-2, with 7 bases lining up with TRBD1. Trimming took 4 bases from V and 4 from J; bases not matched to a gene: 7. The length of the CDR3 is 14 residues. Germline V CDR1 and CDR2: SGHNT, YYREEE (reference sequence).

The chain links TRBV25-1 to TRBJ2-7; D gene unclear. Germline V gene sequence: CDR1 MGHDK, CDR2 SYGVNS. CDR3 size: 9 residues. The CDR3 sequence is CSPPYEQYF. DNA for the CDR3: TGTTCCCCCCCCTACGAGCAGTACTTC.